These 23 T cell receptor beta chains came from one sample sequenced in a study of shared clonotypes between healthy human individuals (dated by TCRdb to 2020 to 2022). Libraries were constructed by the immunoSEQ multiplex PCR assay. In its TCRdb copy, this immuneACCESS table keeps in-frame sequences only and misses some clones. Where compared with another copy, unresolved V genes explain less than half of these, and the others have no known cause. The sample has 1,100,000 or so clones on record, approximately 80% of them singletons. About 0.52% of the sample comes from the top ten. The sequenced sample was memory CD4+ T cells from PBMCs. The cell subset or site label, read with the paper, signifies: CD45RA-negative fraction. The receptors originated from a man younger than 35 in good health. Some clones in this sample may be carry-over from other donors' samples.

The J gene is TRBJ2-1, the V gene TRBV7-3, with 12 bases fitting TRBD2. CDR1 is SGHTA and CDR2 is FQGTGA in the germline V gene. The CDR3 extends over 14 amino acids. Trimming cost V 6 bases and J 9 bases; bases outside gene matches: 6. The CDR3 here is CASSRTSGKAEQFF. The CDR3 DNA sequence: TGTGCCAGCAGTCGGACTAGCGGGAAGGCTGAGCAGTTCTTC.

V usage is TRBV29-1 and J usage is TRBJ1-2, with no clear D. V was clipped by 2 bases and J by 1 base, with 8 bases between them. Germline CDR1 is SQVTM and CDR2 is ANQGSEA. The CDR3 runs 13 residues. The CDR3 region is CSVEPSDNYGYTF. CDR3 DNA sequence: TGCAGCGTTGAACCTAGTGATAACTATGGCTACACCTTC.

The rearrangement uses TRBV28 and TRBJ1-4; 7 bases align to TRBD1. The germline CDR1 and CDR2 sequences are MDHEN and SYDVKM. This CDR3 contains 14 residues. The ends lost 8 bases at V and 5 bases at J; junction bases unmatched: 8. The CDR3 spells CASYPTGRNEKLFF. As DNA, the CDR3 is TGTGCCAGCTACCCGACAGGGAGGAATGAAAAACTGTTTTTT. Variable domain in full (rest from reference TRBV28 and TRBJ1-4): DVKVTQSSRYLVKRTGEKVFLECVQDMDHENMFWYRQDPGLGLRLIYFSYDVKMKEKGDIPEGYSVSREKKERFSLILESASTNQTSMYLCASYPTGRNEKLFFGSGTQLSVL.

This clone was recorded once. The chain carries TRBV12-5 and TRBJ2-6; maybe TRBD1 (6 bases). The germline CDR1 and CDR2 sequences are LGHNT and FRNRAP. The CDR3 is made up of 19 amino acids. The germline V and J ends were trimmed by 6 bases and 0 bases, with 21 bases remaining between them. CDR3 DNA: TGTGCTAGTGGACCCGCACCGGGACACCATCCCTCTGGGGCCAACGTCCTGACTTTC. Protein product: CASGPAPGHHPSGANVLTF.

The table lists this clone with a few counts. This chain joins TRBV2 and TRBJ1-4; no reliable D call. V lost 6 bases to trimming and J lost 8 bases, with 19 bases between them. CDR1 and CDR2 (germline): SNHLY, FYNNEI. This CDR3 comprises 15 residues. The CDR3 spells CASRNPRVAQEKLFF. CDR3 coding DNA: TGTGCCAGCAGGAACCCGCGGGTGGCGCAGGAAAAACTGTTTTTT. The full variable domain, its missing parts supplied by reference TRBV2 and TRBJ1-4, is EPEVTQTPSHQVTQMGQEVILRCVPISNHLYFYWYRQILGQKVEFLVSFYNNEISEKSEIFDDQFSVERPDGSNFTLKIRSTKLEDSAMYFCASRNPRVAQEKLFFGSGTQLSVL.

This clone was counted ten times or more. The chain couples TRBV7-2 to TRBJ2-5; D tentatively reads TRBD1 or TRBD2 (5 bases each). Trimming removed 5 bases at V and 5 bases at J, with 18 bases between. Per germline, CDR1 SGHTA and CDR2 FQGNSA. The CDR3 is made up of 15 amino acids. This chain's CDR3 is CASSPMLREGETQYF. CDR3 bases: TGTGCCAGCAGCCCAATGCTTCGCGAGGGGGAGACCCAGTACTTC.

The chain combines TRBV9 with TRBJ1-2; D is perhaps TRBD1 (6 bases). Per germline, CDR1 SGDLS and CDR2 YYNGEE. The length of the CDR3 is 17 residues. V shed 4 bases and J shed 0 bases, with 19 bases lying between them. The CDR3 loop reads CASSSTGTGIANYGYTF. The CDR3 DNA reads TGTGCCAGCAGCTCCACAGGGACGGGCATAGCTAACTATGGCTACACCTTC.

V and J are TRBV7-3 and TRBJ2-1; TRBD2 matches at 8 bases. V dropped 5 bases and J dropped 8; count of bases not matched to a gene: 11. Germline assignment: CDR1 SGHTA and CDR2 FQGTGA. The CDR3 length is 15 residues. The DNA of the CDR3 is TGTGCCAGCAGCCCTCAAGCGGGAGTTGAGGATGAGCAGTTCTTC. It yields the protein CASSPQAGVEDEQFF.

This chain uses TRBV6-4 with TRBJ2-7, with TRBD1 matching over 11 bases. V gave up 0 bases and J gave up 3 bases; unmatched junction bases: 4. The CDR3 length is 16 residues. Germline V gene lookup returns CDR1 MRHNA and CDR2 SNTAGT. As DNA, the CDR3 is TGTGCCAGCAGTGACTCACCGGGACAGGGGGACTACGAGCAGTACTTC. Translation gives CASSDSPGQGDYEQYF.

This clone has only a few counts. V is TRBV7-8 and J is TRBJ1-3; weak D call: TRBD1 (6 bases). This CDR3 region has 16 residues. Germline lookup yields CDR1 SGHVS and CDR2 FQNEAQ. Trimming pared 5 bases from V and 7 bases from J, leaving 21 bases between. CDR3 sequence reads: CASSRSFNREGNTIYF. Written as DNA, the CDR3 is TGTGCCAGCAGCCGGTCTTTTAACAGGGAAGGCAACACCATATATTTT.

This rearrangement joins TRBV30 to TRBJ2-7; D call uncertain. V lost 1 base and J 2 bases, leaving 12 bases between the germline ends. CDR1 GTSNPN and CDR2 SVGIG come from the germline V gene (reference sequence). CDR3 length equals 14 residues. CDR3 protein: CAWSAPSEAYEQYF. As DNA, the CDR3 is TGTGCCTGGAGTGCCCCCTCAGAGGCCTACGAGCAGTACTTC. Complete variable domain (other parts from reference TRBV30 and TRBJ2-7): SQTIHQWPATLVQPVGSPLSLECTVEGTSNPNLYWYRQAAGRGLQLLFYSVGIGQISSEVPQNLSASRPQDRQFILSSKKLLLSDSGFYLCAWSAPSEAYEQYFGPGTRLTVT.

The J gene is TRBJ2-3, the V gene TRBV2; perhaps TRBD2 as D (5 bases). The CDR3 is made up of 14 amino acids. Trimming pared 4 bases from V and 6 bases from J, leaving 14 bases between. From germline, CDR1 is SNHLY and CDR2 FYNNEI. The CDR3 sequence: CASSGVARGDTQYF. The DNA of the CDR3 is TGTGCCAGCAGTGGAGTGGCCAGAGGGGATACGCAGTATTTT.

The V gene is TRBV5-1, the J gene TRBJ2-5; 13 bases are a match to TRBD2. Germline-derived CDR1 and CDR2 are SGHRS and YFSETQ. This CDR3 contains 17 residues. V dropped 0 bases and J dropped 0; count of bases not matched to a gene: 2. In DNA, the CDR3 is TGCGCCAGCAGCTTGGGGGGACTAGCGGGGAACCAAGAGACCCAGTACTTC. Translation: CASSLGGLAGNQETQYF. The entire variable domain, with the rest obtained from reference TRBV5-1 and TRBJ2-5, is as follows: KAGVTQTPRYLIKTRGQQVTLSCSPISGHRSVSWYQQTPGQGLQFLFEYFSETQRNKGNFPGRFSGRQFSNSRSEMNVSTLELGDSALYLCASSLGGLAGNQETQYFGPGTRLLVL.

The rearrangement uses TRBV5-8 and TRBJ2-1; D gene unclear. CDR3 length equals 12 residues. CDR1 is SGHTS, CDR2 YDEGEE, per germline. V lost 4 bases and J 8 bases, leaving 10 bases between the germline ends. CDR3: CASSDVRDEQFF. DNA of the CDR3: TGTGCCAGCAGCGACGTCCGGGATGAGCAGTTCTTC.

The chain has TRBV28 and TRBJ2-3; perhaps TRBD2 as D (5 bases). The CDR3 has 13 residues. Looked up from germline, CDR1 is MDHEN and CDR2 is SYDVKM. The DNA of the CDR3 is TGTGCGCTCGGGCTGGCGGGCCCCGATACGCAGTATTTT. Translated: CALGLAGPDTQYF.

This clone was counted a few times. The rearrangement joins TRBV5-1 to TRBJ1-1, with 10 bases aligning to TRBD1. The CDR3 has 15 residues. CDR1 is SGHRS, CDR2 YFSETQ, per germline. V lost 4 bases to trimming and J lost 0 bases; unmatched junction nucleotides: 3. The CDR3 reads CASSRTGGMNTEAFF. The CDR3 DNA is TGCGCCAGCAGCCGGACAGGGGGGATGAACACTGAAGCTTTCTTT. The full variable domain, in which reference TRBV5-1 and TRBJ1-1 provide the parts outside the CDR3, is KAGVTQTPRYLIKTRGQQVTLSCSPISGHRSVSWYQQTPGQGLQFLFEYFSETQRNKGNFPGRFSGRQFSNSRSEMNVSTLELGDSALYLCASSRTGGMNTEAFFGQGTRLTVV.

CDR3 coding DNA: TGCAGCTTTGGGGGAGACACTGAAGCTTTCTTT. Its translation: CSFGGDTEAFF. The V gene is TRBV20-1, the J gene TRBJ1-1; weak D call: TRBD1 (5 bases). The germline gives CDR1 DFQATT, CDR2 SNEGSKA (reference sequence). This CDR3 region has 11 residues.

The gene calls are TRBV10-3 and TRBJ1-1; D might be TRBD1 (6 bases). In germline, CDR1 is ENHRY, CDR2 SYGVKD. Trimming cost V 3 bases and J 0 bases, with 11 bases left between them. CDR3 size: 15 residues. The CDR3 coding sequence is TGTGCCATCAGTGACACAGGGAGAGTGAACACTGAAGCTTTCTTT. The encoded protein is CAISDTGRVNTEAFF.

This CDR3 is CASSQGSASGSRNEQFF. In nucleotides, the CDR3 is TGTGCCAGCTCGCAAGGGTCCGCTAGCGGGAGTAGAAATGAGCAGTTCTTC. The chain employs TRBV28 and TRBJ2-1; 10 nucleotides align to TRBD2. This CDR3 is built from 17 residues. Germline V gene sequence: CDR1 MDHEN, CDR2 SYDVKM. The junction had 17 bases not matched to a gene; V was cut back by 8 bases and J by 7 bases.

Note on this clone: This likely traces to a read error, being one base from a far larger clone. V usage is TRBV5-4 and J usage is TRBJ2-7; D call uncertain. From germline, CDR1 is SGHNT and CDR2 YYREEE (reference sequence). CDR3 length: 19 residues. The ends were cut back, 3 bases at V and 0 bases at J, with 25 bases in the middle. CDR3 DNA sequence: TGTGCCAGCAGCTACCGGTGGGTTGTGACCTCTAAGAGCTCCTACGAGCAGTACTTC. Translated: CASSYRWVVTSKSSYEQYF.

This clone was detected many times. This chain joins TRBV5-1 and TRBJ1-4; TRBD1 matches at 8 bases. The V and J ends lost 5 bases and 3 bases, in that order; junction bases with no gene match: 6. CDR3 length: 15 residues. CDR1 and CDR2 from the germline V gene are SGHRS and YFSETQ. The CDR3, as DNA: TGCGCCAGCAGACCCCAGGGGGCGCCTAATGAAAAACTGTTTTTT. As protein: CASRPQGAPNEKLFF.

This clone was counted a few times. The chain carries TRBV2 and TRBJ2-5; D is unresolved. The J call may be wrong; the DNA end is better matched by TRBJ2-7. CDR1 is SNHLY and CDR2 is FYNNEI in the germline V gene. CDR3 length equals 14 residues. The CDR3 nucleotides are TGTGCCAGCAGTGCGATGGTCGTGGGCGACGAGCAGTACTTC. This codes for CASSAMVVGDEQYF.

The rearrangement links TRBV5-4 to TRBJ1-2, with a tentative D call TRBD1 (5 bases). The V and J ends lost 3 bases and 6 bases respectively, with 15 bases between them. CDR3 length: 14 residues. Germline V gene data show CDR1 as SGHNT and CDR2 as YYREEE (reference sequence). The CDR3 coding sequence is TGTGCCAGCAGCTCCTTGACTCGGGGGGATGGCTACACCTTC. The encoded protein is CASSSLTRGDGYTF.